The rows below give T cell receptor beta chains drawn from one sample of a study of OX40 agonist ivuxolimab in advanced cancers. Clones were sequenced by immunoSEQ multiplex PCR, and TCRdb holds only the in-frame ones, with some missing. This table has about 37,000 clones, 60% to 80% appearing once. Sequences were derived from CD4+ or CD8+ T cells sorted from blood, sampled in a trial of the OX40 agonist ivuxolimab. These receptors all come from an adult with an advanced solid tumor such as melanoma, head and neck, liver or kidney cancer. Each CDR3 is given with its conserved first and last residue. A D gene is named only where the DNA matches it firmly. Some rows have no size entry. The others give once, few or many, or a class for an expanded clone.

clone_size,j_call,v_call,d_call,cdr3_aa,cdr3_nt
.,TRBJ2-5,TRBV4-3,TRBD1,CASSRTRDRVETQYF,TGCGCCAGCAGCCGAACCCGGGACAGGGTGGAGACCCAGTACTTC
.,TRBJ2-5,TRBV7-9,TRBD1,CASSRSPGTGEETQYF,TGTGCCAGCAGCCGTAGCCCCGGGACAGGTGAAGAGACCCAGTACTTC
.,TRBJ2-1,TRBV7-6,.,CASSSGRNEQFF,TGTGCCAGCAGCTCCGGTAGGAATGAGCAGTTCTTC
.,TRBJ2-7,TRBV6-6,TRBD2,CASRSVAGLSYEQYF,TGTGCCAGCAGATCGGTAGCGGGGCTCTCCTACGAGCAGTACTTC
.,TRBJ1-6,TRBV6-6,.,CASRQPKDSPLHF,TGTGCCAGCAGACAGCCGAAGGATTCACCCCTCCACTTT
medium-sized,TRBJ1-1,TRBV7-9,.,CASSPTSNTEAFF,TGTGCCAGCAGCCCAACATCGAACACTGAAGCTTTCTTT
once,TRBJ1-5,TRBV7-3,.,CASSLGSSLYSNQPQHF,TGTGCCAGCAGCTTAGGGTCGAGCCTCTATAGCAATCAGCCCCAGCATTTT
.,TRBJ2-5,TRBV20-1,.,CSAVEETQYF,TGCAGTGCGGTCGAAGAGACCCAGTACTTC
once,TRBJ1-5,TRBV6-6,.,CASSGGYGNQPQHF,TGTGCCAGCAGCGGGGGGTACGGCAATCAGCCCCAGCATTTT
.,TRBJ2-7,TRBV18,TRBD2,CASSPERGGYEQYF,TGTGCCAGCTCACCGGAGCGGGGGGGCTACGAGCAGTACTTC
.,TRBJ1-1,TRBV5-5,.,CASSYRERGTEAFF,TGTGCCAGCAGCTATAGGGAGAGGGGCACTGAAGCTTTCTTT
.,TRBJ2-7,TRBV6-6,.,CASSRDTRLYEQYF,TGTGCCAGCAGTCGGGACACCCGGCTTTACGAGCAGTACTTC
.,TRBJ2-1,TRBV2,TRBD2,CASSEGGGGREQFF,TGTGCCAGCAGTGAAGGGGGGGGAGGTCGGGAGCAGTTCTTC
.,TRBJ2-6,TRBV28,TRBD1,CASRSRDSYSGANVLTF,TGTGCCAGCAGATCCCGGGACAGTTATTCTGGGGCCAACGTCCTGACTTTC
.,TRBJ2-1,TRBV5-1,.,CASSSGDRAYNEQFF,TGCGCCAGCAGCTCGGGGGACCGTGCCTACAATGAGCAGTTCTTC
.,TRBJ2-1,TRBV20-1,.,CSAPSSHEQFF,TGCAGTGCTCCCAGTAGCCATGAGCAGTTCTTC
.,TRBJ2-5,TRBV7-9,TRBD2,CASRSSAGGETQYF,TGTGCCAGCAGATCGAGCGCGGGGGGCGAGACCCAGTACTTC
.,TRBJ2-2,TRBV29-1,TRBD2,CSVEDWGLAGVRTGELFF,TGCAGCGTTGAAGATTGGGGACTAGCGGGAGTGAGGACCGGGGAGCTGTTTTTT
.,TRBJ2-1,TRBV7-3,TRBD2,CASSPGTSGGGEQFF,TGTGCCAGCAGCCCCGGGACTAGCGGGGGGGGTGAGCAGTTCTTC